This T cell receptor beta chain was captured in a study of graft-versus-host responses after intestinal transplantation. At the level of the study: In this cohort, recipients had multivisceral, liver-intestinal, or isolated intestinal transplants.

Notes on the study in general: Early post-transplant falls in HvG clones accompanied the peak levels of circulating GvH clones. Recipient-marrow GvH clones were detected, some having first appeared in ileum or blood.

The germline gives CDR1 MDHEN, CDR2 SYDVKM. Trimming shortened V by 1 base and J by 4 bases, and 21 bases separated the two germline ends. The CDR3 is 18 residues long. Produced via immunoSEQ multiplex PCR; TCRdb's table is partial and in-frame only. This table holds around 84,000 clones, roughly four fifths found once. For this clone: The antigen is undetermined.

Here the sequenced sample was unstimulated CD8+ T cells sorted from spleen or lymph node cells, taken before intestinal transplant. The V gene is TRBV28, the J gene TRBJ2-3; tentatively, D is TRBD2 (6 bases). This receptor was obtained from a human donor who received an intestinal transplant. CDR3 sequence reads: CASSLSLEGRPHPDTQYF. The CDR3 DNA sequence: TGTGCCAGCAGTTTATCCTTGGAGGGCCGCCCCCACCCAGATACGCAGTATTTT. Based on the CDR3 plus reference TRBV28 and TRBJ2-3, the full variable domain is DVKVTQSSRYLVKRTGEKVFLECVQDMDHENMFWYRQDPGLGLRLIYFSYDVKMKEKGDIPEGYSVSREKKERFSLILESASTNQTSMYLCASSLSLEGRPHPDTQYFGPGTRLTVL.